The 7 T cell receptor beta chains below come from one sample, sequenced in a study of response to subunit inactivated influenza vaccine. TCRdb processed the RT-PCR reads anew with MiXCR; each CDR3 protein has one entry. The table includes about 570,000 distinct CDR3 sequences, approximately 12% detected once. Sequenced here: PBMCs from blood, sampled on the day of vaccination. The receptors stem from a middle-aged man who received an inactivated influenza vaccine.

The sample holds a few counts of this clonotype. The V call is TRBV6-1, the J call TRBJ2-1; D tentatively fits TRBD1 or TRBD2 (5 bases each). Germline assignment: CDR1 MNHNS and CDR2 SASEGT. The V gene lost 4 bases and the J gene lost 1 base, with 14 bases spanning the gap. The CDR3 has 16 amino acids. CDR3 residues: CASSVTGTKSYNEQFF. The CDR3 region has the DNA TGTGCCAGCAGTGTTACCGGGACGAAGTCCTACAATGAGCAGTTCTTC.

The sample holds a few counts of this clonotype. The chain combines TRBV30 with TRBJ2-5; a weak D match, TRBD2 (6 bases). Between the trimmed V and J ends, which lost 1 base and 5 bases, there was a span of 14 bases. The V gene's germline CDR1 is GTSNPN and CDR2 SVGIG (reference sequence). The CDR3 sequence is 14 residues long. The DNA for the CDR3 is TGTGCCTGGAGTGGGGGAGGTGGTTGGGAGACCCAGTACTTC. Translating it yields CAWSGGGGWETQYF.

This clonotype was seen at least ten times. The rearrangement joins TRBV9 to TRBJ1-1, with 10 positions matching TRBD1. The CDR3 has 14 amino acids. The ends lost 3 bases at V and 5 bases at J; junction bases unmatched: 4. Germline lookup yields CDR1 SGDLS and CDR2 YYNGEE. The CDR3 here is CASSGQGARTEAFF. The DNA of the CDR3 is TGTGCCAGCAGCGGACAGGGGGCGCGGACTGAAGCTTTCTTT.

V usage is TRBV4-3 and J usage is TRBJ2-5, with D hard to call. V was clipped by 2 bases and J by 0 bases, with 10 bases between them. This CDR3 has 15 residues. The germline CDR1 and CDR2 sequences are LGHNA and YSLEER. The DNA of the CDR3 is TGCGCCAGCAGCCAAAATAATGCGGACCAAGAGACCCAGTACTTC. Translating gives CASSQNNADQETQYF.

This clonotype has a handful of counts. The chain employs TRBV29-1 and TRBJ1-4; a possible D gene is TRBD1 (5 bases). The CDR3 spans 13 residues. Germline V gives CDR1 SQVTM, CDR2 ANQGSEA. V gave up 1 base and J gave up 7 bases, with 10 bases separating them. The CDR3 spells CSVEGGVGEKLFF. The CDR3 region has the DNA TGCAGCGTTGAAGGGGGGGTAGGTGAAAAACTGTTTTTT.

J is TRBJ2-7 and V is TRBV20-1; 11 bases line up with TRBD2. Germline V gene lookup returns CDR1 DFQATT and CDR2 SNEGSKA (reference sequence). This CDR3 has 14 amino acids. With V trimmed by 6 bases and J by 6 bases, 10 bases remained unmatched. The CDR3 loop reads CSAKGLAEVGEQYF. Written as DNA, the CDR3 is TGCAGTGCCAAGGGACTAGCGGAAGTGGGCGAGCAGTACTTC.

CDR3: CAISVGSNYGYTF. For the CDR3, the DNA is TGTGCCATCAGTGTTGGGAGTAACTATGGCTACACCTTC. This chain connects TRBV10-3 to TRBJ1-2; D unresolved. The V gene lost 4 bases and the J gene lost 1 base, with 7 bases spanning the gap. The germline CDR1 and CDR2 sequences are ENHRY and SYGVKD. This CDR3 region has 13 residues.